This T cell receptor beta chain emerged from a study of radiotherapy plus CTLA-4 blockade in lung cancer. Study in general: Among patients, over 15% showed objective responses, and 31% had disease control.

As concerns this clone: Antigen unknown.

The V and J ends lost 3 bases and 4 bases respectively, with 16 bases between them. The germline gives CDR1 ENHRY, CDR2 SYGVKD. This CDR3 comprises 17 residues. General study results and limits: Radiotherapy plus ipilimumab was followed by expansion in blood of tumor-derived TCR clones. Per reports, early blood T cell clone dynamics, plus interferon-beta, forecast response most strongly.

Method: immunoSEQ multiplex PCR; TCRdb's copy keeps in-frame clones and lacks some. The sample has approximately 82,000 clones; around 86% are singletons. This sample comprised peripheral blood, obtained from a patient treated with radiotherapy plus ipilimumab. The sequence came from a human donor with non-small cell lung cancer that progressed on radiotherapy plus ipilimumab. The chain joins TRBV10-3 to TRBJ2-6; D possibly uses TRBD1 or TRBD2 (7 bases each). CDR3 in DNA: TGTGCCATCAGTGACCCTCAGGGGGGGCGAGGGGCCAACGTCCTGACTTTC. Its protein is CAISDPQGGRGANVLTF.